This T cell receptor (beta chain) appears in the sequencing data of a study of identical twins. Study-level points and caveats: Out-of-frame sharing of TCR alpha in monozygotic twins was underestimated by models. Insertions were fewer in abundant cord blood beta clonotypes, whereas memory repertoires showed none of this pattern.

The cDNA had a unique molecular identifier and a template-switch universal primer site. TCRdb itself ran the 5' RACE reads through MiXCR, one entry per CDR3 protein. The data contain fewer than 250,000 distinct CDR3 sequences, 9.4% of them seen just once; the ten biggest clones take up about 5%. Germline V gene data show CDR1 as DFQATT and CDR2 as SNEGSKA (reference sequence). V lost 3 bases and J lost 1, with 21 bases in between. The CDR3 extends over 17 amino acids. This clonotype was seen repeatedly, ten times or more. No antigen is known for it. Input material: memory (CD45RO+) T cells sorted from blood. This chain links TRBV20-1 with TRBJ1-2, with D possibly TRBD1 on 5 matching bases. The sequence was collected from a woman aged 18-30 years in good health. Here the CDR3 reads CSASTQDLSPFNYGYTF. For the CDR3, the DNA is TGCAGTGCTAGTACACAGGACCTATCGCCTTTTAACTATGGCTACACCTTC.